This T cell receptor beta chain was documented in a study of T-cell memory formation after mild COVID-19. Study details: Across donors, TCR clusters were largely donor specific.

Constant-segment primers were used for 5'RACE, and the resulting TCR alpha and TCR beta cDNA libraries carried sample barcodes and UMIs. MiXCR, applied by TCRdb to the 5' RACE reads, yields one record per CDR3 protein. Of about 390,000 distinct CDR3 sequences listed, more than 20% are singletons. The CDR3 is 14 residues long. V shed 7 bases, J shed 5 bases, and the junction held 10 bases outside the gene matches. Germline CDR1 reads SNHLY; CDR2 reads FYNNEI. Whole-study findings and limits: Contracting CD8+ clones were enriched in EMRA, CD4+ mainly in CM and EM. That cross-reactive memory joined was suggested by some responding clones appearing in pre-infection memory.

As regards this clonotype: Its matching antigen is unknown.

This rearrangement joins TRBV2 to TRBJ2-5; 7 bases are a match to TRBD1. Sample: PBMCs or a T cell subset sorted from them (not recorded which). The receptor was derived from an adult woman who had mild COVID-19 (a few samples of this study predate the infection). Cell type and time point are not known. CDR3 sequence: CASTTGDRIETQYF. CDR3 DNA sequence: TGTGCCAGCACTACTGGGGACAGAATTGAGACCCAGTACTTC.